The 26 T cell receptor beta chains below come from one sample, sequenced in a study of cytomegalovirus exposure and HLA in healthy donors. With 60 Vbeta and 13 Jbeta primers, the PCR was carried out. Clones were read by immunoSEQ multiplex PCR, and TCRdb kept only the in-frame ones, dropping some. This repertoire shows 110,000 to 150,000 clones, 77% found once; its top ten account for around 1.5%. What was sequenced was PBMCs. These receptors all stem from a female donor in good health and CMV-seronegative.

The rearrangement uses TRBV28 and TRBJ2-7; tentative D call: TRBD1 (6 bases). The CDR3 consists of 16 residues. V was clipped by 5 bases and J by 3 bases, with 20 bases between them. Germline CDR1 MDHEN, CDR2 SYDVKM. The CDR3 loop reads CASSLPNRELNYEQYF. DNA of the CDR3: TGTGCCAGCAGTCTTCCCAACAGGGAACTCAACTACGAGCAGTACTTC.

CDR3 bases: TGTGCCAGCAGGGTCCGGGACAGGGGGGGAGAGACCCAGTACTTC. Amino acids: CASRVRDRGGETQYF. J is TRBJ2-5 and V is TRBV6-5, with 11 bases lining up with TRBD1. CDR3 size: 15 residues. Germline V lookup: CDR1 MNHEY, CDR2 SVGAGI. J lost 4 bases, V lost 6 bases, and 7 bases had no gene match.

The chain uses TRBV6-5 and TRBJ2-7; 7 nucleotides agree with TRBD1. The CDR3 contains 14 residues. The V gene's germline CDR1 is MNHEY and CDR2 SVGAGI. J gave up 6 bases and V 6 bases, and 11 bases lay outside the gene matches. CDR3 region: CASSRNRQGSEQYF. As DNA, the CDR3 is TGTGCCAGCAGCCGAAATCGACAGGGAAGCGAGCAGTACTTC.

CDR3 amino acids: CASSENAGASHEQYF. The CDR3, as DNA: TGTGCCAGCAGTGAGAATGCAGGGGCGTCCCACGAGCAGTACTTC. The chain joins TRBV2 to TRBJ2-7, with a possible D match to TRBD1 (6 bases). The CDR3 totals 15 residues. Looked up from germline, CDR1 is SNHLY and CDR2 is FYNNEI. Trimming removed 3 bases from V and 5 bases from J, with 17 bases in between.

The CDR3 protein is CAIKGGDRNTIYF. In DNA, the CDR3 is TGTGCCATCAAAGGAGGGGATAGAAACACCATATATTTT. This rearrangement joins TRBV10-3 to TRBJ1-3; D is perhaps TRBD1 (5 bases). V shed 7 bases and J shed 5 bases, with 12 bases lying between them. Germline loops: CDR1 ENHRY, CDR2 SYGVKD. This CDR3 comprises 13 residues.

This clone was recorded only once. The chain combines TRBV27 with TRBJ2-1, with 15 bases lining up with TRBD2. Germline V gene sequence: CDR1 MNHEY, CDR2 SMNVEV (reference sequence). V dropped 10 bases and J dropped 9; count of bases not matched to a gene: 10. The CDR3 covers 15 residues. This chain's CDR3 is CATRTSGGVLVEQFF. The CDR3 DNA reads TGTGCCACCAGGACTAGCGGGGGGGTTCTGGTTGAGCAGTTCTTC.

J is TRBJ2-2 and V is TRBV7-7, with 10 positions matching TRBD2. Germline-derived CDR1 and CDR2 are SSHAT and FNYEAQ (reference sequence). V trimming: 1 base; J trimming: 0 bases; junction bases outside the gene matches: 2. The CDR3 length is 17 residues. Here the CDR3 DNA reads TGTGCCAGCAGCTTAGATAGCGGGGGGCCGAACACCGGGGAGCTGTTTTTT. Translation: CASSLDSGGPNTGELFF.

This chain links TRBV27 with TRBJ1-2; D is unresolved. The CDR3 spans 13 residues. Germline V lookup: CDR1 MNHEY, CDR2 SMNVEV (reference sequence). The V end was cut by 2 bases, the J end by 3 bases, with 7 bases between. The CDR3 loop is CASSLGQYYGYTF. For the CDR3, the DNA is TGTGCCAGCAGTTTAGGGCAGTACTATGGCTACACCTTC.

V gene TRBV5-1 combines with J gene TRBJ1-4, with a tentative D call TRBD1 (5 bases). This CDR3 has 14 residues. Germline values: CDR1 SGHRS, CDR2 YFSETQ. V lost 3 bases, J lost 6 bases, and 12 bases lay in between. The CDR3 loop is CASSSTGTDEKLFF. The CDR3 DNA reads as TGCGCCAGCAGCTCCACCGGGACTGATGAAAAACTGTTTTTT.

The CDR3 DNA reads as TGCAGCGTAGGAAGGGACAGGCAAGAGACCCAGTACTTC. Residues: CSVGRDRQETQYF. The gene calls are TRBV29-1 and TRBJ2-5; 8 nucleotides agree with TRBD1. This CDR3 spans 13 amino acids. The V and J ends lost 6 bases and 2 bases, in that order; junction bases with no gene match: 5. CDR1 SQVTM and CDR2 ANQGSEA come from the germline V gene.

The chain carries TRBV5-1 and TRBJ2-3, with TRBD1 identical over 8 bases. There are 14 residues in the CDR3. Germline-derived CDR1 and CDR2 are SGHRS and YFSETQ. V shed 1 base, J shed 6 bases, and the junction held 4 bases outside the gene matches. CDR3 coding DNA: TGCGCCAGCAGCTTGAGACAGGGGTTGGATACGCAGTATTTT. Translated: CASSLRQGLDTQYF.

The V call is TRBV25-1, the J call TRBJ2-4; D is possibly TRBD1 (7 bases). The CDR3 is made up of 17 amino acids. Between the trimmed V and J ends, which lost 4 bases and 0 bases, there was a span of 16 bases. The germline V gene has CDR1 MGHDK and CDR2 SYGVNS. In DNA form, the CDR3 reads TGTGCCAGCAGTGTCAAAGACCAGGGGGGAGCCAAAAACATTCAGTACTTC. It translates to CASSVKDQGGAKNIQYF.

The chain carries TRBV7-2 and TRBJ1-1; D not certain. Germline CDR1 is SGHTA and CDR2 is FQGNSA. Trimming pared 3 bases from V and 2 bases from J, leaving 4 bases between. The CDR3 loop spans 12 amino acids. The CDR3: CASSLSNTEAFF. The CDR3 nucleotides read TGTGCCAGCAGCTTGAGCAACACTGAAGCTTTCTTT.

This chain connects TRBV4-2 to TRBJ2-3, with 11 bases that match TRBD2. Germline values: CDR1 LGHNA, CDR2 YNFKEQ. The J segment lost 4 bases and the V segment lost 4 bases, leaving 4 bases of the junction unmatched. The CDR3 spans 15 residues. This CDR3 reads CASSPIAGGADTQYF. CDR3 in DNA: TGTGCCAGCAGCCCAATAGCGGGAGGGGCAGATACGCAGTATTTT.

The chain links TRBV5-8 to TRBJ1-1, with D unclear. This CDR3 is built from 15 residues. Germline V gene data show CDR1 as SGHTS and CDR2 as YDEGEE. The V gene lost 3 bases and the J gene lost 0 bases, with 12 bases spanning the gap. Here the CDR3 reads CASSSIPGVNTEAFF. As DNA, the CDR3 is TGTGCCAGCAGCTCAATCCCCGGGGTGAACACTGAAGCTTTCTTT.

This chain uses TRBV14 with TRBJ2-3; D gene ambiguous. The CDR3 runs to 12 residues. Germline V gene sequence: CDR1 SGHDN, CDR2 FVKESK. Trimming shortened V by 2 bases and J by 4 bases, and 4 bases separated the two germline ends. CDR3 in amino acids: CASSQIADTQYF. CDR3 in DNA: TGTGCCAGCAGCCAAATCGCAGATACGCAGTATTTT.

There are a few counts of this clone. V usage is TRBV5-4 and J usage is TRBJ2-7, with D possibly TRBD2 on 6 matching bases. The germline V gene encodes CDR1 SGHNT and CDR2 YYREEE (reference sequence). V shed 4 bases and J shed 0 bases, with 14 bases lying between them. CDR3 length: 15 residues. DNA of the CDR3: TGTGCCAGCAGCCCCTTAGCGGAGCACTCCTACGAGCAGTACTTC. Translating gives CASSPLAEHSYEQYF.

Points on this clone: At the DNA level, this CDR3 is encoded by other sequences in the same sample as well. CDR3 nucleotides: TGTGCCAGCAGCCTTCGGACAGCTGGAAACACCATATATTTT. This sequence encodes CASSLRTAGNTIYF. The chain joins TRBV28 to TRBJ1-3, with D perhaps matching TRBD1 (6 bases). CDR3 length: 14 amino acids. Per the germline V gene, CDR1 is MDHEN and CDR2 is SYDVKM. Trimming shortened V by 6 bases and J by 2 bases, and 11 bases separated the two germline ends.

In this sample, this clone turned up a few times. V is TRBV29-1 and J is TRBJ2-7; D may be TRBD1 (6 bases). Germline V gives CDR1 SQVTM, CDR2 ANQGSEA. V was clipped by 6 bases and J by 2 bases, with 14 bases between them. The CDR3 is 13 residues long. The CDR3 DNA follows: TGCAGCGTCCACGAGGGGGAACCCTACGAGCAGTACTTC. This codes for CSVHEGEPYEQYF.

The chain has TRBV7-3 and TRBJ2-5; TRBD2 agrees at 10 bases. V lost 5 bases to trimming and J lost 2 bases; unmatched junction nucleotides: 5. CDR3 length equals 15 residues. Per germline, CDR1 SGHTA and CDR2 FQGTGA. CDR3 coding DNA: TGTGCCAGCAGCCGCGGACTAGCGGAGCAAGAGACCCAGTACTTC. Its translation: CASSRGLAEQETQYF.

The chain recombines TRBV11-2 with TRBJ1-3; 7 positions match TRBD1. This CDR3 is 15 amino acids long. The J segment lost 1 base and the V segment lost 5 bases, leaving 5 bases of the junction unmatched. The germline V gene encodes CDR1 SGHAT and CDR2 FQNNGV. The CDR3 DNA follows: TGTGCCAGCAGCCTACAGGGGATGTCTGGAAACACCATATATTTT. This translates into CASSLQGMSGNTIYF.

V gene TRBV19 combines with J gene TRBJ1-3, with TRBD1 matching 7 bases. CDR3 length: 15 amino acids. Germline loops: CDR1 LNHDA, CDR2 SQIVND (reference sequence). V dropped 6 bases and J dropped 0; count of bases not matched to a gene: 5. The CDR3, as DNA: TGTGCCAGTAGCTTGACAGGGCACTCTGGAAACACCATATATTTT. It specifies CASSLTGHSGNTIYF.

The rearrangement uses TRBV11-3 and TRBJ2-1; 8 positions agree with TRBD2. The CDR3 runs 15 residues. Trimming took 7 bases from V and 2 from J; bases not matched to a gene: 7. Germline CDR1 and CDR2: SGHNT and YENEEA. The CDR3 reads CASKLAAPPYNEQFF. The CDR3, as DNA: TGTGCCAGCAAACTAGCGGCCCCTCCCTACAATGAGCAGTTCTTC.

The CDR3 sequence: CASSFQRGGLETQYF. CDR3 DNA sequence: TGTGCCAGCAGTTTCCAGCGGGGGGGCCTTGAGACCCAGTACTTC. This rearrangement joins TRBV27 to TRBJ2-5; TRBD2 matches 10 bases. Germline V gene lookup returns CDR1 MNHEY and CDR2 SMNVEV (reference sequence). The CDR3 is 15 amino acids. V lost 3 bases to trimming and J lost 5 bases; unmatched junction nucleotides: 6.

The CDR3 DNA reads TGTGCCAGCAGTGAATTCTCGGGACACTTGAGCAATCAGCCCCAGCATTTT. It encodes CASSEFSGHLSNQPQHF. The chain links TRBV6-1 to TRBJ1-5, with D possibly matching TRBD1 (6 bases). CDR1 MNHNS and CDR2 SASEGT come from the germline V gene. There are 17 residues in the CDR3. Trimming took off 2 bases at V and 1 base at J, with 15 bases between the two ends.

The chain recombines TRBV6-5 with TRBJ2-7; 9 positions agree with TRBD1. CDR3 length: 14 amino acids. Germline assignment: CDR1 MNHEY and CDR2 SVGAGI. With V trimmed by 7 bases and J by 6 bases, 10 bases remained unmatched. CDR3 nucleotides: TGTGCCAGCAATAAGGGACAGGGCGCTGGCGAGCAGTACTTC. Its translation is CASNKGQGAGEQYF.